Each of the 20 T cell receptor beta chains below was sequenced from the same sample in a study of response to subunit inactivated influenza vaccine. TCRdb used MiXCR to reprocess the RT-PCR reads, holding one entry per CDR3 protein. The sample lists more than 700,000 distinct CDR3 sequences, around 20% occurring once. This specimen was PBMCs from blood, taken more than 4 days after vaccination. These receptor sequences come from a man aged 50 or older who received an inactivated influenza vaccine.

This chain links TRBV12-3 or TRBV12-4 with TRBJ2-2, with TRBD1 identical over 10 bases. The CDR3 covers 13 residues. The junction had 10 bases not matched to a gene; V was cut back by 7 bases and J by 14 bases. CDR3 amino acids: CASISDRGLELFF. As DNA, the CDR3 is TGTGCCAGCATCAGCGACAGGGGGCTCGAACTGTTTTTT.

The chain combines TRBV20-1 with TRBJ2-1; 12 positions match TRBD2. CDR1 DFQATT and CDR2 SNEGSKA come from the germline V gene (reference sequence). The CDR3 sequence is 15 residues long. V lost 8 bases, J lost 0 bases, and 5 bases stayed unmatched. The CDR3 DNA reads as TGCAGTCTAGCGGGAGGGGCGAGCTCCTACAATGAGCAGTTCTTC. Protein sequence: CSLAGGASSYNEQFF.

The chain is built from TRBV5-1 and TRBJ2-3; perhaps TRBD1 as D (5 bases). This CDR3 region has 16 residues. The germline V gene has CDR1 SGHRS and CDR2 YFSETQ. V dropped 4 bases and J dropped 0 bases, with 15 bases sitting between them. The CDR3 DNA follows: TGCGCCAGCAGCACTGGACATACTGGTAGCACAGATACGCAGTATTTT. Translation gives CASSTGHTGSTDTQYF.

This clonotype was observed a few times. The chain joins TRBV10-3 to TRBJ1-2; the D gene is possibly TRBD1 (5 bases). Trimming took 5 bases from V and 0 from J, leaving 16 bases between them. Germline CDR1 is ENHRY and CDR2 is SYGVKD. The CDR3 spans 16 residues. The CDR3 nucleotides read TGTGCCATCAGTTACTCGGGGCAGGCCCCTAACTATGGCTACACCTTC. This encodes CAISYSGQAPNYGYTF.

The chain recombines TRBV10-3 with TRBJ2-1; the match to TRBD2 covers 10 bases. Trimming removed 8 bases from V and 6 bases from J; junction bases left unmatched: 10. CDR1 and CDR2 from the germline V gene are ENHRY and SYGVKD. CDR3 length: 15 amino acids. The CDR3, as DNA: TGTGCCATCGGGGCTAGCGGGGGTCTGGGCAATGAGCAGTTCTTC. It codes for CAIGASGGLGNEQFF.

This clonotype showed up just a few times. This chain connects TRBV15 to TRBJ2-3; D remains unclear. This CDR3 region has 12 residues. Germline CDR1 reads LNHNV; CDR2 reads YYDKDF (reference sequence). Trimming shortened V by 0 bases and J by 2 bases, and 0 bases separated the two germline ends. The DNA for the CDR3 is TGTGCCACCAGCAGAGACACAGATACGCAGTATTTT. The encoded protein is CATSRDTDTQYF. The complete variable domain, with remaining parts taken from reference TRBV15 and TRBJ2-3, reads DAMVIQNPRYQVTQFGKPVTLSCSQTLNHNVMYWYQQKSSQAPKLLFHYYDKDFNNEADTPDNFQSRRPNTSFCFLDIRSPGLGDTAMYLCATSRDTDTQYFGPGTRLTVL.

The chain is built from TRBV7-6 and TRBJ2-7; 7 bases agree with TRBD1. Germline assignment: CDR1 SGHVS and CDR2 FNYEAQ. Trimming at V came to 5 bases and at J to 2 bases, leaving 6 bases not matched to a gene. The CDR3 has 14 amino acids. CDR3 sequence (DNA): TGTGCCAGCAGCCCCGGACAGGTTACCTACGAGCAGTACTTC. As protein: CASSPGQVTYEQYF.

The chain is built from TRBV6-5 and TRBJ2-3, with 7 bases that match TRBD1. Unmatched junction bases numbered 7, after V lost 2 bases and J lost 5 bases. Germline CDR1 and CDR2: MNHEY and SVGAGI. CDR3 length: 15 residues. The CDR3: CASSYSDRVGDTQYF. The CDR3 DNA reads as TGTGCCAGCAGTTACAGCGACAGGGTAGGAGATACGCAGTATTTT.

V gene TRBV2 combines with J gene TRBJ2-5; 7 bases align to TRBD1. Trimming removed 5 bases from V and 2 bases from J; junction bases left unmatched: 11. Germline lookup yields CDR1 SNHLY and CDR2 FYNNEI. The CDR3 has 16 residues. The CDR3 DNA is TGTGCCAGCAGTCCTAAGGGGGCATGGGGGCAAGAGACCCAGTACTTC. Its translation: CASSPKGAWGQETQYF.

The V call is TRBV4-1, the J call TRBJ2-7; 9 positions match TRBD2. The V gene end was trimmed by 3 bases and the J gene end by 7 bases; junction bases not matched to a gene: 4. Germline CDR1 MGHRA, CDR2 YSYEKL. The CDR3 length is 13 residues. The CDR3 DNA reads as TGCGCCAGCAGCCAGACTAGCGGCGAAGAGCAGTACTTC. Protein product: CASSQTSGEEQYF.

The CDR3 DNA sequence: TGTGCCACCAGTGAGCTGGGGGTAAGAGAGCAGTTCTTC. Encoded protein: CATSELGVREQFF. The J gene is TRBJ2-1, the V gene TRBV24-1; either TRBD1 or TRBD2 may supply D (5 bases each). V was pared by 4 bases and J by 10 bases, with 13 bases between. Germline V lookup: CDR1 KGHDR, CDR2 SFDVKD. The CDR3 extends over 13 amino acids.

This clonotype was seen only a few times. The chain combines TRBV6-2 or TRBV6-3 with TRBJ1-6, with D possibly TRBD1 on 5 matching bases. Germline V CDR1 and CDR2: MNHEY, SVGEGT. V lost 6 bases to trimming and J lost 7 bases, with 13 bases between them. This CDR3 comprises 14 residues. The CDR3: CASRYARGNSPLHF. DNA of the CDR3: TGTGCCAGCAGATATGCCCGGGGCAATTCACCCCTCCACTTT.

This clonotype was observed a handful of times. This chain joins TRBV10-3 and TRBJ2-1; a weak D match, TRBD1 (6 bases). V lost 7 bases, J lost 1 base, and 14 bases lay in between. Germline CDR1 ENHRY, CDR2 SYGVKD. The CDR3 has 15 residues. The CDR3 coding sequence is TGTGCCATCAATAGGGACAAACTTTCCTACAATGAGCAGTTCTTC. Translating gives CAINRDKLSYNEQFF.

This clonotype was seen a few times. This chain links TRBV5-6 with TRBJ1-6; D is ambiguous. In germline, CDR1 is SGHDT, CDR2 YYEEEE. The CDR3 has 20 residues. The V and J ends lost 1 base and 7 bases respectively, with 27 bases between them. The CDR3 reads CASSLLFVVDGRALNSPLHF. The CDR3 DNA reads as TGTGCCAGCAGCTTGTTGTTCGTGGTGGACGGAAGGGCCTTGAATTCACCCCTCCACTTT.

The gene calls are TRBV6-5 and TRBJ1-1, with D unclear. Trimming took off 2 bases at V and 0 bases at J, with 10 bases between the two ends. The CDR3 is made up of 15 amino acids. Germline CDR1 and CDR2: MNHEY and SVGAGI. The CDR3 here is CASSYNGVMNTEAFF. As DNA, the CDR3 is TGTGCCAGCAGTTACAACGGGGTGATGAACACTGAAGCTTTCTTT.

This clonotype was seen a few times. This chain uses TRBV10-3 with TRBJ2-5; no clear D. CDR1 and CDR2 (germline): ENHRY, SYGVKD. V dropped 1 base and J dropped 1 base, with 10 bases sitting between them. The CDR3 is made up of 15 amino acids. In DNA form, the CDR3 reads TGTGCCATCAGTGAGTTTCCAGGCAGCCAAGAGACCCAGTACTTC. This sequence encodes CAISEFPGSQETQYF.

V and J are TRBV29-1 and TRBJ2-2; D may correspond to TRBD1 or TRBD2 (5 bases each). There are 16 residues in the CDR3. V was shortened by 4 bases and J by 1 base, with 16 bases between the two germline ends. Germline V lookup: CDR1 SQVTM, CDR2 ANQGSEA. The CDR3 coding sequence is TGCAGCGTTGCTGCCCAGGGACGGATGAACACCGGGGAGCTGTTTTTT. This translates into CSVAAQGRMNTGELFF.

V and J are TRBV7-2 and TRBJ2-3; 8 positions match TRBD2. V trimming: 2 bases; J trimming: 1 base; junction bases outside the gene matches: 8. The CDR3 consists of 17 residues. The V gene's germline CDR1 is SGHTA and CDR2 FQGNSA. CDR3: CASSLNRGGRGTDTQYF. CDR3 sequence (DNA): TGTGCCAGCAGCTTAAACCGGGGGGGCCGGGGCACAGATACGCAGTATTTT. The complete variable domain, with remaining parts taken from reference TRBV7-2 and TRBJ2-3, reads GAGVSQSPSNKVTEKGKDVELRCDPISGHTALYWYRQSLGQGLEFLIYFQGNSAPDKSGLPSDRFSAERTGGSVSTLTIQRTQQEDSAVYLCASSLNRGGRGTDTQYFGPGTRLTVL.

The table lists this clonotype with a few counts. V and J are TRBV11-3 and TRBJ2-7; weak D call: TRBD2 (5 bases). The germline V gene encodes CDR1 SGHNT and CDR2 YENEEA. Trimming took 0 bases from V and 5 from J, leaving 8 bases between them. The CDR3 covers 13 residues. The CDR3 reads CASSLDARDEQYF. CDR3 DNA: TGTGCCAGCAGCTTAGATGCGCGGGACGAGCAGTACTTC.

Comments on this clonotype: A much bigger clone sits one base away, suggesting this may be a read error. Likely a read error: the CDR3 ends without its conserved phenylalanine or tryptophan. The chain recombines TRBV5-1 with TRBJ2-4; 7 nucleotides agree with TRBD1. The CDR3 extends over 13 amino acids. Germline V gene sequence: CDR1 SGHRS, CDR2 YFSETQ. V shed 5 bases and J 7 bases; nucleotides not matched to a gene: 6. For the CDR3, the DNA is TGCGCCAGCAGTTATGACAGGGCGAACATTCAGTACTCC. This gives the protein CASSYDRANIQYS.